These T cell receptor beta chains were read from a single sample in a study of regulatory T cells in long-lasting Graves disease. TCRdb called the multiplex PCR reads again in MiXCR, with one record for every CDR3 protein. The sample contains around 450,000 distinct CDR3 sequences, around a fifth of which appear only once. The material was peripheral blood mononuclear cells (PBMCs), obtained when the disease was refractory, from a patient treated with antithyroid drugs. Receptor source: a female donor with Graves disease. Both conserved end residues are part of each CDR3. The D gene is left open where the match is weak. Rows give clone size only sometimes, using once, few, many, or a class for an expanded clone.

>-|17|TRBJ2-3|TRBV7-9|-
CASSGPLGRRGTDTQYF
TGTGCCAGCAGCGGCCCCCTAGGGCGTCGGGGTACAGATACGCAGTATTTT
>-|16|TRBJ2-7|TRBV20-1|few
CSASRWDGAPSYEQYF
TGCAGTGCTAGCAGATGGGACGGAGCCCCCTCCTACGAGCAGTACTTC
>-|13|TRBJ2-5|TRBV4-1|-
CASSQDPIQTQYF
TGCGCCAGCAGCCAAGATCCCATCCAGACCCAGTACTTC
>-|16|TRBJ2-2|TRBV2|few
CATYLRDFANTGELFF
TGTGCCACTTACCTCCGGGACTTCGCGAACACCGGGGAGCTGTTTTTT
>-|11|TRBJ1-6|TRBV5-1|-
CASSLDGPLHF
TGCGCCAGCAGCCTGGATGGACCCCTCCACTTT
>-|16|TRBJ1-1|TRBV7-2|many
CASKRLWGGMNTEAFF
TGTGCCAGCAAGCGGCTTTGGGGAGGTATGAACACTGAAGCTTTCTTT
>TRBD2|13|TRBJ2-5|TRBV2|many
CASRGGSEETQYF
TGTGCCAGCAGGGGAGGGTCGGAAGAGACCCAGTACTTC
>TRBD1|13|TRBJ2-7|TRBV3-1|few
CASGDRALYEQYF
TGTGCCAGCGGGGACAGGGCTCTCTACGAGCAGTACTTC
>-|14|TRBJ2-7|TRBV7-9|few
CASSFRNGRGEQYF
TGTGCCAGCAGCTTTAGAAACGGAAGAGGGGAGCAGTACTTC
>TRBD1|15|TRBJ1-5|TRBV19|-
CASSIGTERDQPQHF
TGTGCCAGTAGTATTGGGACAGAACGGGATCAGCCCCAGCATTTT
>TRBD1|13|TRBJ1-2|TRBV28|many
CASSSQGAGGYTF
TGTGCCAGCAGTTCCCAGGGGGCTGGTGGCTACACCTTC
>-|14|TRBJ1-1|TRBV7-2|many
CASSLNQGPLPAFF
TGTGCCAGCAGCTTAAATCAGGGCCCTCTCCCAGCTTTCTTT
>-|14|TRBJ1-1|TRBV7-2|-
CASSLGGGRTEAFF
TGTGCCAGCAGCTTAGGGGGGGGGCGCACTGAAGCTTTCTTT
>-|12|TRBJ2-5|TRBV29-1|few
CSVGSVEETQYF
TGCAGCGTTGGATCGGTAGAAGAGACCCAGTACTTC
>-|12|TRBJ2-7|TRBV6-1|-
CASSDWTYEQYF
TGTGCCAGCAGTGACTGGACCTACGAGCAGTACTTC